This TCR beta chain stems from a study of monozygotic twins with cystic fibrosis. Overall study: Libraries were built from three micrograms of fragmented DNA using approximately 16 PCR cycles. Study-level findings and limits: The repertoire was suggested to be naive-dominated, clonality median about 0.01. In this small cohort, shared CDR3 numbers showed no association with age, concordance or disease severity. J usage was most co-twin-similar in 8 of 16 pairs, V in 13.

About this clone: The antigen remains unidentified.

Measured with immunoSEQ multiplex PCR; TCRdb has only the in-frame clones, and not every one. The sample lists tens of thousands of clones; about 80% were seen once. Germline values: CDR1 MNHEY, CDR2 SVGAGI. V lost 4 bases, J lost 12 bases, and 10 bases lay in between. The CDR3 has 10 amino acids. Sequenced: blood. V is TRBV6-5 and J is TRBJ2-7; D not resolved. This receptor was obtained from a girl aged 2 to 10 with cystic fibrosis. The CDR3 protein is CASSLGFSYF. CDR3 DNA: TGTGCCAGCAGTTTAGGTTTCTCGTACTTC.